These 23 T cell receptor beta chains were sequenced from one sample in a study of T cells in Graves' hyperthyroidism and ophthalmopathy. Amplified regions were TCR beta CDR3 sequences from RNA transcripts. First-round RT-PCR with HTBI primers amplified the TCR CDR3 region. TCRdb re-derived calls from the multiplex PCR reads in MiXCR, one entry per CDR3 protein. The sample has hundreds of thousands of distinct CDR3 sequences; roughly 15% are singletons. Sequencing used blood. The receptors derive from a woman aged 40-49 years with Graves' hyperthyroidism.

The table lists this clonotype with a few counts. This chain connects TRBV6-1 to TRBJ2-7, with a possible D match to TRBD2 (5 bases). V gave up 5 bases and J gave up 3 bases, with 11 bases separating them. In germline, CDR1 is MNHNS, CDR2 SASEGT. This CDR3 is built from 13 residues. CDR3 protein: CASSYERNYEQYF. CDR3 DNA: TGTGCCAGCAGTTATGAGCGGAACTACGAGCAGTACTTC.

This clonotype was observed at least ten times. The CDR3 spells CASTRQGLSTDTQYF. DNA of the CDR3: TGTGCCAGCACCCGACAGGGCCTTAGCACAGATACGCAGTATTTT. The chain is built from TRBV6-1 and TRBJ2-3; the match to TRBD1 covers 7 bases. Per germline, CDR1 MNHNS and CDR2 SASEGT. V dropped 7 bases and J dropped 0; count of bases not matched to a gene: 7. The CDR3 extends over 15 amino acids.

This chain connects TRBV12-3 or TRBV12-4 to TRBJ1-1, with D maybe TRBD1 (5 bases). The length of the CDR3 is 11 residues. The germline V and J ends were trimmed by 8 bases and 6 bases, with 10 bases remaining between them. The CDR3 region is CASGGIPEAFF. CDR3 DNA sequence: TGTGCCAGCGGGGGGATCCCTGAAGCTTTCTTT.

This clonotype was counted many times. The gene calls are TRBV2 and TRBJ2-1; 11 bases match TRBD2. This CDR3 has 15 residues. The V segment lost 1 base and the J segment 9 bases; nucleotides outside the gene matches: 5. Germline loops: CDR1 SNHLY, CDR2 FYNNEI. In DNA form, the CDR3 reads TGTGCCAGCAGTGAAGGGGTAGCGGGAGGGCCTGAGCAGTTCTTC. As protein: CASSEGVAGGPEQFF.

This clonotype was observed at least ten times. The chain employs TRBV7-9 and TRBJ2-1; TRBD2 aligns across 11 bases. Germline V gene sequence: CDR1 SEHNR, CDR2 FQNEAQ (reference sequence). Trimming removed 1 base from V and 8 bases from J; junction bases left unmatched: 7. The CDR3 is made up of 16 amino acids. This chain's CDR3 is CASSLVSSGRSDEQFF. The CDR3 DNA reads TGTGCCAGCAGCTTAGTCTCTAGCGGGAGGTCCGATGAGCAGTTCTTC.

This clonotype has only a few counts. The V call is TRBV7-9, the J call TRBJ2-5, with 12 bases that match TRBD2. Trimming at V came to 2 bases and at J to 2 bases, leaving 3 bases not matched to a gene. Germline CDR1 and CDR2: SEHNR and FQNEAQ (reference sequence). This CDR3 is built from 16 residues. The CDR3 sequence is CASSLRGTSGQETQYF. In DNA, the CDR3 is TGTGCCAGCAGCTTACGTGGGACTAGCGGGCAAGAGACCCAGTACTTC.

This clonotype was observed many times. The CDR3 sequence is CASSFSPGTANTGELFF. The CDR3 DNA sequence: TGTGCCAGCAGTTTCTCCCCCGGGACAGCGAACACCGGGGAGCTGTTTTTT. The chain combines TRBV28 with TRBJ2-2; TRBD1 agrees at 7 bases. This CDR3 spans 17 amino acids. The J segment lost 0 bases and the V segment lost 3 bases, leaving 7 bases of the junction unmatched. The V gene's germline CDR1 is MDHEN and CDR2 SYDVKM.

The CDR3: CASSLGTDTDTDTQYF. CDR3 nucleotide sequence: TGTGCCAGCAGCTTAGGGACAGACACTGACACAGATACGCAGTATTTT. The V and J genes are TRBV7-9 and TRBJ2-3; TRBD1 might be the D (6 bases). This CDR3 comprises 16 residues. Germline V gene data show CDR1 as SEHNR and CDR2 as FQNEAQ (reference sequence). Trimming shortened V by 1 base and J by 2 bases, and 13 bases separated the two germline ends.

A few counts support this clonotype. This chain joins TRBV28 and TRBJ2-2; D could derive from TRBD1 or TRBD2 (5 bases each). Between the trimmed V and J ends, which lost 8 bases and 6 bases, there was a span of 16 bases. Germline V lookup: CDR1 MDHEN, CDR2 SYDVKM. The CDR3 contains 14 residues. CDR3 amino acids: CASRGALGAGELFF. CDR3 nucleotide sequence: TGTGCCAGCCGAGGCGCGTTGGGGGCCGGGGAGCTGTTTTTT.

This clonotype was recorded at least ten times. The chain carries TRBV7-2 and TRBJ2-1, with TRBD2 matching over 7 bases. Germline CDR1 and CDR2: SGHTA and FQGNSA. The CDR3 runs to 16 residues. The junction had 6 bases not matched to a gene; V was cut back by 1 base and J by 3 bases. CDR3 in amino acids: CASSLGREIYYNEQFF. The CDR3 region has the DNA TGTGCCAGCAGCTTAGGGCGGGAGATTTACTACAATGAGCAGTTCTTC.

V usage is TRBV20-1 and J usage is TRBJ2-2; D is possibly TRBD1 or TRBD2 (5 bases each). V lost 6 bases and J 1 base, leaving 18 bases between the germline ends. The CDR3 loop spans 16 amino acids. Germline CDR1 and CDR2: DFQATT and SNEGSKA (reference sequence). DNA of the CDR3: TGCAGTGCAGCCCCTCCGGGACGTCGGAACACCGGGGAGCTGTTTTTT. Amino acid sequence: CSAAPPGRRNTGELFF.

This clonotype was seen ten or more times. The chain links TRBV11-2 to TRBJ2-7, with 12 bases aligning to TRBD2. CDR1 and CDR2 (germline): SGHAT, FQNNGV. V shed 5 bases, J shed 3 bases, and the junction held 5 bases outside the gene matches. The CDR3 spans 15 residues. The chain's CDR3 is CASSKLAGGLYEQYF. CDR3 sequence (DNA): TGTGCCAGCAGCAAACTAGCGGGAGGACTCTACGAGCAGTACTTC.

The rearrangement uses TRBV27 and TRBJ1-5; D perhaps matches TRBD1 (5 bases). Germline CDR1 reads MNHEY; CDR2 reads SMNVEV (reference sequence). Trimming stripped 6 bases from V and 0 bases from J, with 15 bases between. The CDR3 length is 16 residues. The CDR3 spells CASRQTTANSNQPQHF. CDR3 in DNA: TGTGCCAGCAGACAAACGACAGCGAATAGCAATCAGCCCCAGCATTTT.

Written as DNA, the CDR3 is TGCAGCGTTGAATGGGGTGCGGGAGCTTTCTTT. Encoded protein: CSVEWGAGAFF. V gene TRBV29-1 combines with J gene TRBJ1-1; D is unresolved. CDR1 is SQVTM and CDR2 is ANQGSEA in the germline V gene. The germline V and J ends were trimmed by 2 bases and 10 bases, with 11 bases remaining between them. The CDR3 runs to 11 residues.

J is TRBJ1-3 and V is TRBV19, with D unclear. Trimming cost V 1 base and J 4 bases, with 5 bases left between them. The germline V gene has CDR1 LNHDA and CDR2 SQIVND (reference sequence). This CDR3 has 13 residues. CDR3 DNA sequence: TGTGCCAGTAGTATAGGCGGCGGAAACACCATATATTTT. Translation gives CASSIGGGNTIYF.

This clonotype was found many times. The CDR3 is CASSPLWTGGGDGYTF. The CDR3, as DNA: TGTGCCAGCAGTCCACTCTGGACAGGGGGCGGCGATGGCTACACCTTC. The chain couples TRBV6-1 to TRBJ1-2, with 11 bases aligning to TRBD1. Trimming at V came to 5 bases and at J to 6 bases, leaving 11 bases not matched to a gene. The germline CDR1 and CDR2 sequences are MNHNS and SASEGT. The CDR3 is 16 residues long.

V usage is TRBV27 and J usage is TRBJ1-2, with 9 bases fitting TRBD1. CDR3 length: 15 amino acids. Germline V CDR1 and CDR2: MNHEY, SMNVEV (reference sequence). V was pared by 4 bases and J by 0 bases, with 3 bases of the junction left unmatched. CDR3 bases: TGTGCCAGCAGTTCGAGACAGGGGGCTAACTATGGCTACACCTTC. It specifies CASSSRQGANYGYTF.

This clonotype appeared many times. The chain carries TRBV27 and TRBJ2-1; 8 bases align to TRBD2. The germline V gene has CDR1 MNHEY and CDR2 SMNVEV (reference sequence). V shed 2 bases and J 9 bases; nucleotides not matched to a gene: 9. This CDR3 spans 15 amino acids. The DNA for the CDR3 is TGTGCCAGCAGTTTAGTAGGACTAGCATTAGTTGAGCAGTTCTTC. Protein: CASSLVGLALVEQFF.

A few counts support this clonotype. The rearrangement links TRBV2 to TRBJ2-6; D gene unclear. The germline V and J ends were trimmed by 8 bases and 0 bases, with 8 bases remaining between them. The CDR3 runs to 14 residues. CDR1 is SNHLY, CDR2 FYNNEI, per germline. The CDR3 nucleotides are TGTGCCAGCCTGGGCTTCTCTGGGGCCAACGTCCTGACTTTC. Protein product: CASLGFSGANVLTF.

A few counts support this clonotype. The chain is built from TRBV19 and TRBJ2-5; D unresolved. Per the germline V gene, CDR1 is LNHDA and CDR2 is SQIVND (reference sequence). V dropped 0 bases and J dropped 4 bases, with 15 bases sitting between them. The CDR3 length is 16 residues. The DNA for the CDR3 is TGTGCCAGTAGTATAGAATTGGGCAGAACGGGAGAGACCCAGTACTTC. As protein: CASSIELGRTGETQYF.

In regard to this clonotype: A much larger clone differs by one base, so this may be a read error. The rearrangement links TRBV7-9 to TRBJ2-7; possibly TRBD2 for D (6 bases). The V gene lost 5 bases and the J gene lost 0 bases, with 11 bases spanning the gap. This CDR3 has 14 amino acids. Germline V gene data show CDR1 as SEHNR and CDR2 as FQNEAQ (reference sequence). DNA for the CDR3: TGTGCCAGCAGCCCGGGAGAAAGCTCCTACGAGCAGTACTTC. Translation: CASSPGESSYEQYF.

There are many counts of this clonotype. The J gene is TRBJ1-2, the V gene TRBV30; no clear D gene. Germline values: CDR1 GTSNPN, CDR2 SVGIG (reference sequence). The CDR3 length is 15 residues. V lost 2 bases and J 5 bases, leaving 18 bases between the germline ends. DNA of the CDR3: TGTGCCTGGAGTTCTACCGGCGCCCCAGGTTATGGCTACACCTTC. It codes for CAWSSTGAPGYGYTF. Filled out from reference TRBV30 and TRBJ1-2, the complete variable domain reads SQTIHQWPATLVQPVGSPLSLECTVEGTSNPNLYWYRQAAGRGLQLLFYSVGIGQISSEVPQNLSASRPQDRQFILSSKKLLLSDSGFYLCAWSSTGAPGYGYTFGSGTRLTVV.

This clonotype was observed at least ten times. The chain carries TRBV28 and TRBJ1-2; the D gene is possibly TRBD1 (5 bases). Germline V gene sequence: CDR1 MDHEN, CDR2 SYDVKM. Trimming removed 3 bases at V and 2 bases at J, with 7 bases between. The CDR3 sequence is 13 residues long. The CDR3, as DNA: TGTGCCAGCAGTTTTAAGGGGAACTATGGCTACACCTTC. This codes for CASSFKGNYGYTF.